This T cell receptor beta chain was identified in a study of naive and memory T cell subsets. Findings and limits, study-wide: Gini index rose across naive, CM, EM and EMRA in CD4 and CD8.

The CDR3 extends over 13 amino acids. The germline V gene has CDR1 SGHAT and CDR2 FQNNGV. Trimming took off 5 bases at V and 8 bases at J, with 15 bases between the two ends. CMV status came from CD4+ IFNgamma after overnight CMV lysate stimulation. By its share, this clonotype is medium-sized. Its cognate antigen is unknown. An equimolar mix of two oligonucleotides served as the beta constant-region primer for TRBC1 and TRBC2. Four rounds of PCR amplified the ligated cDNA using nested alpha and beta constant-region primers plus SP2. TCRdb redid the calling of the UMI-ligation and nested PCR reads with MiXCR, one entry per CDR3 protein. Seen here are over 25,000 distinct CDR3 sequences, under 20% observed once, and the top ten hold less than 3.5%.

The sequencing input was effector memory CD4+ T cells from blood. Sample subset: effector memory, CD45RA- CD27-. The TCR originated in a human donor in good health. This sequence joins TRBV11-2 and TRBJ1-1, with D possibly matching TRBD1 (5 bases). The CDR3 DNA is TGTGCCAGCAGCCCAAGATCGGCAGGGGAAGCTTTCTTT. This translates into CASSPRSAGEAFF.